What follows is one T cell receptor (beta chain) and its context. This record comes from a study of blood T cell repertoires in COVID-19. Turning to the study itself: From the United States, Italy and Spain came samples of acute and convalescent COVID-19.

V gave up 0 bases and J gave up 2 bases, with 10 bases separating them. Germline CDR1 and CDR2: SGHRS and YFSETQ. The CDR3 consists of 15 residues. Measured with immunoSEQ multiplex PCR; TCRdb has only the in-frame clones, and not every one. The sample carries 150,000 or so clones, 65% to 85% recorded once. This sequence originates from a man aged 65-85 years who had been exposed to COVID-19. The rearrangement links TRBV5-1 to TRBJ2-3, with a possible D match to TRBD2 (6 bases). Source material: PBMCs or T cells enriched from blood (not recorded which). The CDR3 DNA sequence: TGCGCCAGCAGCTTGGGGGACTCCTACACAGATACGCAGTATTTT. Translating gives CASSLGDSYTDTQYF.